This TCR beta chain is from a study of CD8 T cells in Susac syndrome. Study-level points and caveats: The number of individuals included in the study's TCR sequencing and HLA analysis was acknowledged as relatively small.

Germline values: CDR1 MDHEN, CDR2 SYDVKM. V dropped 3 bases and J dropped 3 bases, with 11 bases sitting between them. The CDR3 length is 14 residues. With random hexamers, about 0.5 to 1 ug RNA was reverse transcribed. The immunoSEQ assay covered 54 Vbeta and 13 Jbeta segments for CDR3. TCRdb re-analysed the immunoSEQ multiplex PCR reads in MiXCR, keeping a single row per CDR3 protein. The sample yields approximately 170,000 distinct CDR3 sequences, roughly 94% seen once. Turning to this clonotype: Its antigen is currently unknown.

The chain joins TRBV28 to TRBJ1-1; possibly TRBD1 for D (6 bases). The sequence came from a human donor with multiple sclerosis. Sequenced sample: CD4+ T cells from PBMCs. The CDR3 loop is CASSLVGGDTEAFF. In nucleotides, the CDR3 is TGTGCCAGCAGTTTGGTGGGGGGCGACACTGAAGCTTTCTTT.